One and the same sample provided the 17 T cell receptor beta chains below, sequenced in a study of cytomegalovirus exposure and HLA in healthy donors. This PCR relied on a set of 60 Vbeta primers and 13 Jbeta primers. The repertoire was sequenced with immunoSEQ multiplex PCR; TCRdb's copy has only in-frame clones and lacks some. Among about 140,000 clones listed, approximately 80% were seen once. Sequencing used PBMCs. Receptors originate from a woman between 18 and 29 years old in good health and CMV-seropositive.

V gene TRBV5-4 combines with J gene TRBJ2-5; 11 nucleotides line up with TRBD2. The ends lost 5 bases at V and 1 base at J; junction bases unmatched: 7. The CDR3 totals 16 residues. Germline assignment: CDR1 SGHNT and CDR2 YYREEE (reference sequence). CDR3 loop: CASSSTLAGGQETQYF. The CDR3 DNA sequence: TGTGCCAGCAGTTCTACCCTAGCGGGGGGCCAAGAGACCCAGTACTTC.

The chain recombines TRBV10-1 with TRBJ1-4; 9 bases are a match to TRBD1. Germline loops: CDR1 WNHNN, CDR2 SYGVQD (reference sequence). This CDR3 has 15 amino acids. V lost 2 bases and J lost 7; bases outside the gene matches: 5. CDR3 DNA: TGCGCCAGCAGTGAGCCGGGACAGGGCGTTGAAAAACTGTTTTTT. It is translated as CASSEPGQGVEKLFF.

The chain is built from TRBV7-8 and TRBJ1-3, with D possibly TRBD1 on 6 matching bases. The ends were cut back, 4 bases at V and 2 bases at J, with 15 bases in the middle. Germline V gene data show CDR1 as SGHVS and CDR2 as FQNEAQ. The CDR3 covers 16 residues. This CDR3 is CASSSLDSWAGNTIYF. CDR3 bases: TGTGCCAGCAGCTCGCTGGACAGTTGGGCTGGAAACACCATATATTTT. Together with reference TRBV7-8 and TRBJ1-3, the CDR3 gives the full variable domain: GAGVSQSPRYKVAKRGQDVALRCDPISGHVSLFWYQQALGQGPEFLTYFQNEAQLDKSGLPSDRFFAERPEGSVSTLKIQRTQQEDSAVYLCASSSLDSWAGNTIYFGEGSWLTVV.

The V and J genes are TRBV4-3 and TRBJ2-7; D may be TRBD2 (5 bases). CDR1 is LGHNA and CDR2 is YSLEER in the germline V gene. Trimming stripped 0 bases from V and 6 bases from J, with 15 bases between. The CDR3 is 15 residues long. CDR3 protein: CASSQEGISASEQYF. The CDR3, as DNA: TGCGCCAGCAGCCAAGAGGGAATTAGCGCAAGCGAGCAGTACTTC.

The chain combines TRBV7-9 with TRBJ1-2, with D uncertain. The CDR3 runs to 14 residues. Trimming shortened V by 1 base and J by 4 bases, and 10 bases separated the two germline ends. Germline V lookup: CDR1 SEHNR, CDR2 FQNEAQ (reference sequence). The CDR3 reads CASSLDVPGYGYTF. The CDR3 nucleotides read TGTGCCAGCAGCTTAGATGTACCAGGCTATGGCTACACCTTC.

CDR3 amino acids: CASSQDRDREIFTEAFF. The CDR3 coding sequence is TGCGCCAGCAGCCAAGATAGAGACAGGGAGATCTTCACTGAAGCTTTCTTT. The gene calls are TRBV4-3 and TRBJ1-1; TRBD1 matches at 7 bases. This CDR3 region has 17 residues. The junction had 11 bases not matched to a gene; V was cut back by 0 bases and J by 4 bases. CDR1 is LGHNA, CDR2 YSLEER, per germline.

This chain joins TRBV5-1 and TRBJ1-5, with TRBD1 matching over 8 bases. This CDR3 contains 14 residues. Looked up from germline, CDR1 is SGHRS and CDR2 is YFSETQ. V gave up 5 bases and J gave up 11 bases; unmatched junction bases: 12. CDR3 sequence (DNA): TGCGCCAGCAGTGAGGACAGGGTTAGTGGAGCCCAGCATTTT. This encodes CASSEDRVSGAQHF. The full variable domain, in which reference TRBV5-1 and TRBJ1-5 provide the parts outside the CDR3, is KAGVTQTPRYLIKTRGQQVTLSCSPISGHRSVSWYQQTPGQGLQFLFEYFSETQRNKGNFPGRFSGRQFSNSRSEMNVSTLELGDSALYLCASSEDRVSGAQHFGDGTRLSIL.

The rearrangement joins TRBV12-2 to TRBJ1-2. TRBV12-2 is given as a pseudogene. The CDR3 is made up of 12 amino acids. CDR3 residues: CASRFLRGGYTF. The CDR3 bases are TGTGCAAGTCGCTTTCTTCGTGGGGGGTACACCTTC.

This clone was picked up a small number of times. The V call is TRBV2, the J call TRBJ2-5, with D hard to call. CDR3 length equals 14 residues. Trimming removed 5 bases from V and 5 bases from J, with 15 bases in between. The germline V gene has CDR1 SNHLY and CDR2 FYNNEI. CDR3 amino acids: CASSNDPTGETQYF. In DNA, the CDR3 is TGTGCCAGCAGTAATGATCCGACCGGGGAGACCCAGTACTTC.

The chain couples TRBV13 to TRBJ1-1; D gene ambiguous. The ends were cut back, 0 bases at V and 2 bases at J, with 10 bases in the middle. The CDR3 sequence is 15 residues long. From germline, CDR1 is PRHDT and CDR2 FYEKMQ (reference sequence). The CDR3 bases are TGTGCCAGCAGCTTAGGAAGGGAGACCAACACTGAAGCTTTCTTT. Translating gives CASSLGRETNTEAFF.

V gene TRBV9 combines with J gene TRBJ2-1, with D perhaps TRBD2 (5 bases). This CDR3 is 13 amino acids long. CDR1 and CDR2 from the germline V gene are SGDLS and YYNGEE. V shed 2 bases and J shed 6 bases, with 9 bases lying between them. CDR3 DNA sequence: TGTGCCAGCAGCGTTCGGGGAATCAATGAGCAGTTCTTC. Protein: CASSVRGINEQFF.

The gene calls are TRBV5-1 and TRBJ2-3; 16 nucleotides line up with TRBD2. J lost 0 bases, V lost 3 bases, and 7 bases had no gene match. Germline assignment: CDR1 SGHRS and CDR2 YFSETQ. The CDR3 totals 19 residues. In DNA form, the CDR3 reads TGCGCCAGCAGCTCGGGACTAGCGGGGGGGCGAACTAGCACAGATACGCAGTATTTT. It specifies CASSSGLAGGRTSTDTQYF.

The chain couples TRBV18 to TRBJ2-3; 8 nucleotides agree with TRBD1. The germline V gene encodes CDR1 KGHSH and CDR2 LQKENI. The CDR3 has 14 residues. J was trimmed by 3 bases and V by 3 bases; bases with no gene match: 2. CDR3 coding DNA: TGTGCCAGCTCACCCCGGACAGGGACAGATACGCAGTATTTT. Its protein is CASSPRTGTDTQYF.

The chain couples TRBV19 to TRBJ1-1; 8 positions agree with TRBD1. The length of the CDR3 is 15 residues. Germline V gene sequence: CDR1 LNHDA, CDR2 SQIVND (reference sequence). V was clipped by 10 bases and J by 0 bases; unmatched bases: 10. CDR3 in DNA: TGTGCCACCCAAGACTCGACAGGGGTGAACACTGAAGCTTTCTTT. Encoded protein: CATQDSTGVNTEAFF.

The sample holds one count of this clone. The chain links TRBV11-2 to TRBJ1-1, with D perhaps TRBD1 (6 bases). From germline, CDR1 is SGHAT and CDR2 FQNNGV. CDR3 length: 15 residues. V gave up 5 bases and J gave up 6 bases, with 19 bases separating them. For the CDR3, the DNA is TGTGCCAGCAGCCCGCGACAGGTTGGCTCTTCTGAAGCTTTCTTT. Encoded protein: CASSPRQVGSSEAFF.

The chain carries TRBV5-1 and TRBJ1-1; 9 bases fit TRBD1. Germline V CDR1 and CDR2: SGHRS, YFSETQ. The CDR3 is 15 amino acids. V was clipped by 0 bases and J by 6 bases; unmatched bases: 6. The CDR3 DNA reads as TGCGCCAGCAGCTTGGTCGGACAGGGGAATGCTGAAGCTTTCTTT. Its protein product is CASSLVGQGNAEAFF. The entire variable domain, with the rest obtained from reference TRBV5-1 and TRBJ1-1, is as follows: KAGVTQTPRYLIKTRGQQVTLSCSPISGHRSVSWYQQTPGQGLQFLFEYFSETQRNKGNFPGRFSGRQFSNSRSEMNVSTLELGDSALYLCASSLVGQGNAEAFFGQGTRLTVV.

This rearrangement joins TRBV5-1 to TRBJ1-4; D may be TRBD1 (6 bases). The CDR3 sequence is 15 residues long. Trimming stripped 4 bases from V and 8 bases from J, with 18 bases between. Germline V lookup: CDR1 SGHRS, CDR2 YFSETQ. The CDR3 coding sequence is TGCGCCAGCAGCCTGGGCGGGGGCGAACGGGAAAAACTGTTTTTT. It encodes CASSLGGGEREKLFF.